The clone carrying this TCR beta chain appeared many times. Germline-derived CDR1 and CDR2 are SGHAT and FQNNGV. V gave up 7 bases and J gave up 0 bases, with 11 bases separating them. This CDR3 region has 14 residues. This sample's time point: patch test 2, 6 weeks after DPC sensitization. The treatment was: therapeutic diphenylcyclopropenone sensitization with weekly scalp DPC. The data derive from a study of human T cells and chemical hapten exposure. Across the whole study: Epicutaneous patch tests delivered 0.01% DPC to the upper back, with evaluation at 6 days.

From the RACE reads, TCRdb called clonotypes with MiXCR, one entry per CDR3 protein. This table has more than 90,000 distinct CDR3 sequences, approximately 10% appearing once. This chain uses TRBV11-2 with TRBJ2-3; D is perhaps TRBD2 (6 bases). The sequencing here drew on whole blood, taken in connection with sensitization to the hapten diphenylcyclopropenone (DPC). The receptor was isolated from a woman aged 40 to 55 with alopecia areata. Some clones in this sample may be carry-over from other donors' samples. CDR3 region: CASTGRRSTDTQYF. CDR3 nucleotides: TGTGCCAGCACCGGGAGAAGGAGCACAGATACGCAGTATTTT.